The rows below give T cell receptor beta chains drawn from one sample of a study of blood T cell repertoires in COVID-19. Sequencing was performed with immunoSEQ multiplex PCR; in TCRdb, only in-frame clones are kept and a portion is missing. The data hold about 200,000 clones, with approximately 85% observed a single time. Specimen: peripheral blood. These receptors came from a woman at least 80 years old with acute or convalescent COVID-19. Each CDR3 is given with its conserved first and last residue. Fields, in order: D gene, J gene, V gene, clone size, CDR3 DNA, CDR3 protein. A D gene is named only where the DNA matches it firmly. The size field is filled for only some rows; it gives once, few, many or a size class.

>TRBD1|TRBJ1-2|TRBV29-1|once
TGCAGCGGAGGACAGGCATATGGCTACACCTTC
CSGGQAYGYTF
>NA|TRBJ2-1|TRBV3-1/TRBV3-2|NA
TGTGCCAGCAGCCAAACCGGACTCGACTACAATGAGCAGTTCTTC
CASSQTGLDYNEQFF
>TRBD1|TRBJ2-1|TRBV7-9|NA
TGTGCCAGCAGCTCAACGACAGGGGCGTACAATGAGCAGTTCTTC
CASSSTTGAYNEQFF
>TRBD2|TRBJ2-3|TRBV18|NA
TGTGCCAGCTCACTTAACCAGCGGGACACAGATACGCAGTATTTT
CASSLNQRDTDTQYF
>TRBD1|TRBJ2-7|TRBV11-2|NA
TGTGCCAGCAGCTTAGGCAGGGGGCGCAACGAGCAGTACTTC
CASSLGRGRNEQYF
>NA|TRBJ2-2|TRBV7-2|NA
TGTGCCAGCAGCTTAGGTCCAAGGAGGGGGGAGCTGTTTTTT
CASSLGPRRGELFF
>NA|TRBJ1-2|TRBV28|NA
TGTGCCAGCAGTCCGCGTTCAAAGACTAACTATGGCTACACCTTC
CASSPRSKTNYGYTF
>NA|TRBJ1-1|TRBV27|NA
TGTGCCAGCAGTTTATCCTCCCTGACAGGTCTGAACACTGAAGCTTTCTTT
CASSLSSLTGLNTEAFF
>TRBD1|TRBJ1-2|TRBV6-5|NA
TGTGCCAGCACCGGAGACAGGGTCGGCTACACCTTC
CASTGDRVGYTF
>NA|TRBJ2-7|TRBV5-4|once
TGTGCCAGCAGCGAAGGACACTCCTACGAGCAGTACTTC
CASSEGHSYEQYF
>TRBD1|TRBJ1-5|TRBV2|NA
TGTGCCAGCCACAGGGGATCGAGCAATCAGCCCCAGCATTTT
CASHRGSSNQPQHF
>NA|TRBJ2-6|TRBV14|NA
TGTGCCAGCAGCCATATACAGGGGGCCAACGTCCTGACTTTC
CASSHIQGANVLTF
>NA|TRBJ1-2|TRBV6-5|NA
TGTGCCAGCAGTTACTTCAACACAGGGCTTAACTATGGCTACACCTTC
CASSYFNTGLNYGYTF
>TRBD2|TRBJ2-7|TRBV28|once
TGTGCCAGCAGAGCAGCGGGGCGGGGGTCCTACGAGCAGTACTTC
CASRAAGRGSYEQYF
>TRBD2|TRBJ2-1|TRBV10-1|NA
TGCGCCAGCAGTCCAATAGCGGGAGAACATGAGCAGTTCTTC
CASSPIAGEHEQFF
>NA|TRBJ1-2|TRBV2|NA
TGTGCCAGCGGCAGGGTGGGCTATGGCTACACCTTC
CASGRVGYGYTF
>TRBD1|TRBJ1-2|TRBV28|NA
TGTGCCAGCCTAGGGGGACAGGGGGGTGGCTACACCTTC
CASLGGQGGGYTF
>NA|TRBJ1-1|TRBV7-2|NA
TGTGCCAGCAGCTCGTTCAGACAGGAAGAAGCTTTCTTT
CASSSFRQEEAFF
>NA|TRBJ2-6|TRBV15|NA
TGTGCCACCAGCAGAGATCGTTCCGGGGCCAACGTCCTGACTTTC
CATSRDRSGANVLTF
>NA|TRBJ1-1|TRBV28|NA
TGTGCCAGCAGTTTAGTCGGTTTTGGGGGCCAGGGAGCTTTCTTT
CASSLVGFGGQGAFF
>NA|TRBJ1-1|TRBV7-2|NA
TGTGCCAGCAGCTTACTGCGGGTCCGGGTGGACACTGAAGCTTTCTTT
CASSLLRVRVDTEAFF
>NA|TRBJ1-2|TRBV28|NA
TGTGCCAGCAGTTTGCCCGGCTATGGCTACACCTTC
CASSLPGYGYTF
>TRBD1|TRBJ1-2|TRBV18|NA
TGTGCCAGCTCACCCCGCGGACAGGATGCTGGCTACACCTTC
CASSPRGQDAGYTF
>TRBD2|TRBJ2-4|TRBV20-1|NA
TGCAGTGCTAGTGGCTCGCGAAGGGAGGGCCGTTTCAACTTAGCCAAAAACATTCAGTACTTC
CSASGSRREGRFNLAKNIQYF
>TRBD1|TRBJ1-4|TRBV19|NA
TGTGCCAGTATGGCCAGGGGGCCGGGTGAAAAACTGTTTTTT
CASMARGPGEKLFF
>TRBD2|TRBJ2-1|TRBV5-6|NA
TGTGCCAGCAGCTTGGCGCTAGCGGGGGACAATGAGCAGTTCTTC
CASSLALAGDNEQFF
>NA|TRBJ1-3|TRBV7-2|few
TGTGCCAGCAGCCCAACCCCAGTCTCTGGAAACACCATATATTTT
CASSPTPVSGNTIYF
>NA|TRBJ1-5|TRBV25-1|NA
TGTGCCAGCAGTCAAACCCGGGCGGGTCAGCCCCAGCATTTT
CASSQTRAGQPQHF